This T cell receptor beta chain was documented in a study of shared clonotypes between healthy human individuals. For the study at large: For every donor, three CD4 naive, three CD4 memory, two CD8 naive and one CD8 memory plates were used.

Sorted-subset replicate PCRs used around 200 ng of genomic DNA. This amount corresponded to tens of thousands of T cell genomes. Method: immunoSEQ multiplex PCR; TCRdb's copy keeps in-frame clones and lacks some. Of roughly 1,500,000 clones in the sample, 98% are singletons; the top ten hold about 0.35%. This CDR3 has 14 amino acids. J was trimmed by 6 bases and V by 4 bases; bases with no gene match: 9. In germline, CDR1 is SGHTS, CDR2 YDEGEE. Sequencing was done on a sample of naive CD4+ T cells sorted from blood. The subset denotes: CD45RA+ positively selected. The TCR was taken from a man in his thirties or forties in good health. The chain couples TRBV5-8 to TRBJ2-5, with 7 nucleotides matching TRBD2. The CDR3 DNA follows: TGTGCCAGCAGCCGTACTAGCGTCTTTCAGACCCAGTACTTC. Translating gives CASSRTSVFQTQYF.